A single sample is the source of the 17 T cell receptor beta chains below, sequenced in a study of blood T cell repertoires in COVID-19. Produced via immunoSEQ multiplex PCR; TCRdb's table is partial and in-frame only. The sample lists hundreds of thousands of clones, roughly 90% seen once, with over 8.5% in the top ten. Sequences were obtained from peripheral blood. These TCRs come from a woman in her twenties or thirties with COVID-19, enrolled during active disease.

This chain joins TRBV15 and TRBJ1-2; 7 nucleotides line up with TRBD1. Looked up from germline, CDR1 is LNHNV and CDR2 is YYDKDF (reference sequence). V was pared by 5 bases and J by 6 bases, with 12 bases of the junction left unmatched. This CDR3 is built from 15 residues. The CDR3 nucleotides are TGTGCCACCAGCGGTTGGGACAGAGGATATAATGGCTACACCTTC. Translating gives CATSGWDRGYNGYTF.

The V and J genes are TRBV7-8 and TRBJ2-1; a possible D gene is TRBD2 (5 bases). V shed 4 bases and J shed 1 base, with 11 bases lying between them. Germline V gives CDR1 SGHVS, CDR2 FQNEAQ. This CDR3 comprises 15 residues. CDR3 in amino acids: CASSSGWASYNEQFF. The CDR3 DNA sequence: TGTGCCAGCAGCTCGGGATGGGCATCCTACAATGAGCAGTTCTTC.

The chain couples TRBV7-8 to TRBJ2-5, with TRBD2 as a possible D gene (5 bases). Germline CDR1 reads SGHVS; CDR2 reads FQNEAQ. The CDR3 is 13 amino acids. Trimming removed 5 bases at V and 0 bases at J, with 7 bases between. CDR3 loop: CASSRRYQETQYF. In nucleotides, the CDR3 is TGTGCCAGCAGCCGGAGGTACCAAGAGACCCAGTACTTC.

The genes are TRBV19 and TRBJ1-4; TRBD1 agrees at 8 bases. CDR1 and CDR2 from the germline V gene are LNHDA and SQIVND (reference sequence). The CDR3 covers 14 residues. The junction had 3 bases not matched to a gene; V was cut back by 5 bases and J by 4 bases. The CDR3: CASSWTGNNEKLFF. The CDR3 bases are TGTGCCAGTAGTTGGACAGGGAATAATGAAAAACTGTTTTTT.

The V gene is TRBV5-1, the J gene TRBJ2-1; tentatively, D is TRBD2 (5 bases). The CDR3 has 17 residues. The V end lost 0 bases, the J end lost 8 bases, and 21 bases lay between the germline ends. Germline V CDR1 and CDR2: SGHRS, YFSETQ. The CDR3, as DNA: TGCGCCAGCAGCTTGGTGCCCATCGGGCGGGTGGAAGATGAGCAGTTCTTC. This gives the protein CASSLVPIGRVEDEQFF.

V is TRBV19 and J is TRBJ2-1; D is possibly TRBD2 (5 bases). The CDR3 contains 14 residues. Germline-derived CDR1 and CDR2 are LNHDA and SQIVND (reference sequence). V gave up 5 bases and J gave up 9 bases, with 17 bases separating them. In DNA form, the CDR3 reads TGTGCCAGTAGTGGACTTGTTGGAGGTGGTGAGCAGTTCTTC. This sequence encodes CASSGLVGGGEQFF.

The genes are TRBV6-6 and TRBJ1-2; tentative D call: TRBD1 (6 bases). The V end lost 2 bases, the J end lost 6 bases, and 10 bases lay between the germline ends. This CDR3 region has 13 residues. Germline CDR1 is MNHNY and CDR2 is SVGAGI (reference sequence). The CDR3 bases are TGTGCCAGCAGTTACCCAGAGGGGGATGGCTACACCTTC. Protein product: CASSYPEGDGYTF.

This clone was seen more than once but under ten times. The chain carries TRBV10-3 and TRBJ1-1, with 7 positions matching TRBD1. Germline CDR1 and CDR2: ENHRY and SYGVKD. V was clipped by 7 bases and J by 2 bases; unmatched bases: 7. The CDR3 length is 14 residues. CDR3 sequence: CAITSTGANTEAFF. As DNA, the CDR3 is TGTGCCATCACCTCCACAGGGGCTAACACTGAAGCTTTCTTT.

The chain is built from TRBV12-3 or TRBV12-4 and TRBJ2-5; 10 bases align to TRBD2. This CDR3 has 13 residues. J was trimmed by 7 bases and V by 6 bases; bases with no gene match: 5. This CDR3 reads CASSSTSGVTQYF. The CDR3 DNA sequence: TGTGCCAGCAGCTCCACTAGCGGGGTGACCCAGTACTTC.

The V gene is TRBV11-1, the J gene TRBJ2-1, with a possible D match to TRBD1 (6 bases). This CDR3 is built from 14 residues. The germline V gene encodes CDR1 SGHAT and CDR2 FQDESV (reference sequence). Trimming cost V 3 bases and J 15 bases, with 21 bases left between them. CDR3 coding DNA: TGTGCCAGCAGCTTTATGGGGGCGTGGGGAGTCCCGTTCTTC. This gives the protein CASSFMGAWGVPFF.

V is TRBV4-1 and J is TRBJ1-6; D uncertain. The CDR3 sequence is 12 residues long. V gave up 0 bases and J gave up 11 bases, with 5 bases separating them. Germline loops: CDR1 MGHRA, CDR2 YSYEKL. The CDR3 coding sequence is TGCGCCAGCAGCCAAGAGGAGCCACCCCTCCACTTT. It codes for CASSQEEPPLHF.

In the case of this clone: The conserved final phenylalanine or tryptophan is absent from the CDR3, which likely points to a read error. The DNA is left out, because the CDR3 cannot be placed on it with certainty; the CDR3 is given as TCRdb lists it. The CDR3 here is CASSPGLAQQFR. This sequence joins TRBV5-8 and TRBJ2-7; the listed D gene, TRBD2, was not tested against the DNA. Germline CDR1 reads SGHTS; CDR2 reads YDEGEE. Including both end residues, the CDR3 is 12 amino acids long.

The chain combines TRBV19 with TRBJ2-7; D ambiguous. The germline gives CDR1 LNHDA, CDR2 SQIVND (reference sequence). CDR3 length equals 11 residues. The V end lost 7 bases, the J end lost 3 bases, and 7 bases lay between the germline ends. The CDR3 DNA follows: TGTGCCAGTACAGAAGACTACGAGCAGTACTTC. It is translated as CASTEDYEQYF.

This chain links TRBV4-1 with TRBJ2-2; the D gene is possibly TRBD1 (6 bases). The CDR3 is 14 amino acids. V was cut by 3 bases and J by 7 bases, with 12 bases left in between. Germline assignment: CDR1 MGHRA and CDR2 YSYEKL. CDR3 in DNA: TGCGCCAGCAGCCAGGGCAGGGGCATCGGGGAGCTGTTTTTT. Translating gives CASSQGRGIGELFF.

This sequence joins TRBV5-1 and TRBJ1-2, with D possibly TRBD1 on 5 matching bases. Between the trimmed V and J ends, which lost 2 bases and 6 bases, there was a span of 8 bases. This CDR3 contains 12 residues. Germline lookup yields CDR1 SGHRS and CDR2 YFSETQ. The CDR3 region is CASSFGAHGYTF. The CDR3 nucleotides are TGCGCCAGCAGCTTTGGGGCGCATGGCTACACCTTC. The full variable domain, completed using reference TRBV5-1 and TRBJ1-2, is KAGVTQTPRYLIKTRGQQVTLSCSPISGHRSVSWYQQTPGQGLQFLFEYFSETQRNKGNFPGRFSGRQFSNSRSEMNVSTLELGDSALYLCASSFGAHGYTFGSGTRLTVV.

This clone occurred once. This chain joins TRBV27 and TRBJ2-7; TRBD1 matches at 11 bases. Germline V lookup: CDR1 MNHEY, CDR2 SMNVEV (reference sequence). The CDR3 loop spans 15 amino acids. Trimming cost V 5 bases and J 3 bases; bases outside gene matches: 6. The CDR3, as DNA: TGTGCCAGCAGTCCGGGGACAGGGGGGCACTACGAGCAGTACTTC. This encodes CASSPGTGGHYEQYF.

Regarding this clone: The sample has other DNA sequences that encode this CDR3 too. The rearrangement links TRBV4-1 to TRBJ2-7; D is possibly TRBD2 (6 bases). Trimming shortened V by 1 base and J by 2 bases, and 12 bases separated the two germline ends. Germline assignment: CDR1 MGHRA and CDR2 YSYEKL. The CDR3 is 15 residues long. As DNA, the CDR3 is TGCGCCAGCAGCCAAGGCCGGGGCGGGACCTACGAGCAGTACTTC. Residues: CASSQGRGGTYEQYF.